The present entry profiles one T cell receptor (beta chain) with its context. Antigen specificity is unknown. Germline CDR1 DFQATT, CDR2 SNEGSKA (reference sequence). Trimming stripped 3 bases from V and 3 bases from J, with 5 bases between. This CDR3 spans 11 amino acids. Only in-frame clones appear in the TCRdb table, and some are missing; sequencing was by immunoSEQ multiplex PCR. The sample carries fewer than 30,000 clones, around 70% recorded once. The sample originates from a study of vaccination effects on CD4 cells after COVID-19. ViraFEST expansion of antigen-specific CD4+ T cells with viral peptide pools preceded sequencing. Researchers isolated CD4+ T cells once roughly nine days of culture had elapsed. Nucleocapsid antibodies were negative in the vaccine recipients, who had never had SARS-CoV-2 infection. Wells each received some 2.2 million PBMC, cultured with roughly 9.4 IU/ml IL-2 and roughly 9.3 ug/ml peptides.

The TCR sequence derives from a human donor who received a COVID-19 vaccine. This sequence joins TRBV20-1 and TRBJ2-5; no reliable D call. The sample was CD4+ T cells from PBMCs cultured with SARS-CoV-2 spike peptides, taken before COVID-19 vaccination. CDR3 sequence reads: CSASTKETQYF. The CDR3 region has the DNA TGCAGTGCTAGCACTAAAGAGACCCAGTACTTC.